These T cell receptor beta chains were read from a single sample in a study of T cell changes during pregnancy in multiple sclerosis. Sequenced by immunoSEQ multiplex PCR; TCRdb stores in-frame clones only, minus some. The sample yields about 69,000 clones, roughly nine tenths seen once. Sequences were derived from peripheral blood, sampled before pregnancy. The receptors here all came from a female donor with multiple sclerosis, enrolled in a pregnancy study. CDR3s include the opening cysteine and the closing phenylalanine or tryptophan. The order of the fields is V gene, J gene, clone size, D gene, CDR3 DNA, CDR3 protein. A D gene is named only where the DNA matches it firmly. Where a row states a size, it is once, few, many or the class of an expanded clone; other rows omit it.

V: TRBV6-5; J: TRBJ1-1; size: NA; D: NA; DNA: TGTGCCAGCAGTTATTCTTACAGGGACACTGAAGCTTTCTTT; CDR3: CASSYSYRDTEAFF
V: TRBV6-5; J: TRBJ2-2; size: NA; D: TRBD1; DNA: TGTGCCAGCACCCGACAGGGGGTCGCCGGGGAGCTGTTTTTT; CDR3: CASTRQGVAGELFF
V: TRBV9; J: TRBJ2-7; size: NA; D: TRBD2; DNA: TGTGCCAGCAGCTCCTTAGCGGGGGCCTACGAGCAGTACTTC; CDR3: CASSSLAGAYEQYF
V: TRBV29-1; J: TRBJ1-2; size: NA; D: TRBD1; DNA: TGCAGCGTTGAAGATTGGGACAGGGATGACCGTGGCTACACCTTC; CDR3: CSVEDWDRDDRGYTF
V: TRBV4-3; J: TRBJ2-2; size: many; D: NA; DNA: TGCGCCAGCAGCCAATTTTTGGACAGCTTCACCGGGGAGCTGTTTTTT; CDR3: CASSQFLDSFTGELFF
V: TRBV7-8; J: TRBJ1-1; size: NA; D: TRBD1; DNA: TGTGCCAGCAGCGTAGGGACAGGGGGCACTATGAACACTGAAGCTTTCTTT; CDR3: CASSVGTGGTMNTEAFF
V: TRBV7-3; J: TRBJ2-7; size: NA; D: NA; DNA: TGTGCCAGCAGCTTACTTTACGAGCAGTACTTC; CDR3: CASSLLYEQYF
V: TRBV19; J: TRBJ1-2; size: NA; D: NA; DNA: TGTGCCAGTAGTATAATGCCTTTGAGCTATGGCTACACCTTC; CDR3: CASSIMPLSYGYTF
V: TRBV15; J: TRBJ1-5; size: NA; D: NA; DNA: TGTGCCACCAGCAGAGACAGGGGTAGCAATCAGCCCCAGCATTTT; CDR3: CATSRDRGSNQPQHF
V: TRBV27; J: TRBJ2-7; size: NA; D: TRBD1; DNA: TGTGCCAGCAGTTTTTCCCAGACAGGGTTTTACGAGCAGTACTTC; CDR3: CASSFSQTGFYEQYF
V: TRBV29-1; J: TRBJ1-1; size: NA; D: NA; DNA: TGCAGCGTTAATAGAGGAATAACTGAAGCTTTCTTT; CDR3: CSVNRGITEAFF
V: TRBV7-3; J: TRBJ1-2; size: NA; D: NA; DNA: TGTGCCAGCAGCCCAGTACAGGGTACTAACTATGGCTACACCTTC; CDR3: CASSPVQGTNYGYTF
V: TRBV14; J: TRBJ2-7; size: NA; D: NA; DNA: TGTGCCAGCAGCCAAGTTAGCGGAGGGGGCCGGGAGCAGTACTTC; CDR3: CASSQVSGGGREQYF
V: TRBV5-6; J: TRBJ1-1; size: few; D: NA; DNA: TGTGCCAGCAGCTACTCCACTGAAGCTTTCTTT; CDR3: CASSYSTEAFF
V: TRBV11-2; J: TRBJ1-5; size: NA; D: NA; DNA: TGTGCCAGCAGCCCCAACAGAACTCCAAGACAGCCCCAGCATTTT; CDR3: CASSPNRTPRQPQHF
V: TRBV19; J: TRBJ1-5; size: NA; D: NA; DNA: TGTGCCAGTAGTATGCAGGGCGGCAATCAGCCCCAGCATTTT; CDR3: CASSMQGGNQPQHF
V: TRBV5-1; J: TRBJ2-7; size: NA; D: TRBD1; DNA: TGCGCCAGCACCCGACGTGGGACAGAACCTTCCTACGAGCAGTACTTC; CDR3: CASTRRGTEPSYEQYF
V: TRBV20-1; J: TRBJ1-2; size: NA; D: NA; DNA: TGCAGTGCGGCAAACTATGGCTACACCTTC; CDR3: CSAANYGYTF
V: TRBV7-9; J: TRBJ2-2; size: NA; D: NA; DNA: TGTGCCAGCAGCTTCCGGGGAGTATGGACCGGGGAGCTGTTTTTT; CDR3: CASSFRGVWTGELFF
V: TRBV4-3; J: TRBJ2-3; size: NA; D: NA; DNA: TGCGCCAGCAGCCTGTACAGGGCCCTGTACACAGATACGCAGTATTTT; CDR3: CASSLYRALYTDTQYF
V: TRBV23-1; J: TRBJ2-7; size: NA; D: TRBD1; DNA: TGCGCCAGCAGTCTAAACCGGGACAGGCCCTACGAGCAGTACTTC; CDR3: CASSLNRDRPYEQYF
V: TRBV9; J: TRBJ2-1; size: NA; D: NA; DNA: TGTGCCAGCAGCGTTGGTTCAGGAAACAATGAGCAGTTCTTC; CDR3: CASSVGSGNNEQFF
V: TRBV6-1; J: TRBJ1-2; size: NA; D: NA; DNA: TGTGCCAGCAGTGGCACGGGAAACTATGGCTACACCTTC; CDR3: CASSGTGNYGYTF
V: TRBV29-1; J: TRBJ1-2; size: NA; D: NA; DNA: TGCAGCGTTGTAGGCAGGGGATATGGCTACACCTTC; CDR3: CSVVGRGYGYTF
V: TRBV7-6; J: TRBJ1-6; size: NA; D: NA; DNA: TGTGCCAGCAGCTTATCACAGGGTGCTTCACCCCTCCACTTT; CDR3: CASSLSQGASPLHF
V: TRBV7-2; J: TRBJ1-2; size: NA; D: TRBD1; DNA: TGTGCCAGCAGCTTAGAAGGGACAGTCTATGGCTACACCTTC; CDR3: CASSLEGTVYGYTF
V: TRBV5-1; J: TRBJ1-4; size: NA; D: TRBD1; DNA: TGCGCCAGCAGCTTGGTTGGAGGGGGCAGTGAAAAACTGTTTTTT; CDR3: CASSLVGGGSEKLFF
V: TRBV5-5; J: TRBJ1-5; size: NA; D: TRBD1; DNA: TGTGCCAGCAGCTTGGCGGGACAGGGGGGACAGCCCCAGCATTTT; CDR3: CASSLAGQGGQPQHF
V: TRBV5-1; J: TRBJ2-3; size: NA; D: TRBD2; DNA: TGCGCCAGCAGCTTACTAGCGGGGTTTACAGATACGCAGTATTTT; CDR3: CASSLLAGFTDTQYF
V: TRBV5-1; J: TRBJ1-1; size: few; D: NA; DNA: TGCGCCAGCAGCCTACAGGTGGACACTAACACTGAAGCTTTCTTT; CDR3: CASSLQVDTNTEAFF
V: TRBV5-1; J: TRBJ1-4; size: NA; D: NA; DNA: TGCGCCAGCAGCTTGAACGTAGCTAATGAAAAACTGTTTTTT; CDR3: CASSLNVANEKLFF
V: TRBV7-8; J: TRBJ1-4; size: NA; D: TRBD1; DNA: TGTGCCAGCAGCCCACGGACAGGAAATAATGAAAAACTGTTTTTT; CDR3: CASSPRTGNNEKLFF
V: TRBV4-3; J: TRBJ1-1; size: NA; D: TRBD1; DNA: TGCGCCAGCAGCCAAGAAACCCCCGGGACAGGGGGCACTGAAGCTTTCTTT; CDR3: CASSQETPGTGGTEAFF
V: TRBV6-4; J: TRBJ2-3; size: NA; D: TRBD2; DNA: TGTGCCAGCAGTGTACTAGCGGGGGGCACAGATACGCAGTATTTT; CDR3: CASSVLAGGTDTQYF
V: TRBV5-1; J: TRBJ1-6; size: NA; D: TRBD1; DNA: TGCGCCAGCAGCGTCCCGGGACAGGGTTTTGTCTCACCCCTCCACTTT; CDR3: CASSVPGQGFVSPLHF
V: TRBV7-8; J: TRBJ2-1; size: NA; D: NA; DNA: TGTGCCAGCAGCCCCGACGTGGGGACACCGACCAGTGAGCAGTTCTTC; CDR3: CASSPDVGTPTSEQFF
V: TRBV6-5; J: TRBJ2-1; size: NA; D: TRBD2; DNA: TGTGCCAGCAGTTACGGCGGGAGGGGATACAATGAGCAGTTCTTC; CDR3: CASSYGGRGYNEQFF
V: TRBV18; J: TRBJ2-1; size: NA; D: NA; DNA: TGTGCCAGCTCGCCTACTAGTCCCAGCTCCTACAATGAGCAGTTCTTC; CDR3: CASSPTSPSSYNEQFF
V: TRBV30; J: TRBJ1-5; size: NA; D: NA; DNA: TGTGCCTGGAGTGTTCTGGGGGGAGGTAATCAGCCCCAGCATTTT; CDR3: CAWSVLGGGNQPQHF
V: TRBV2; J: TRBJ2-3; size: NA; D: TRBD2; DNA: TGTGCCTATGGGGAGCGGGAGGCAGATACGCAGTATTTT; CDR3: CAYGEREADTQYF
V: TRBV15; J: TRBJ2-1; size: NA; D: TRBD2; DNA: TGTGCCACCAGCAGAGTTTCTAGCGGGAGGAACAATGAGCAGTTCTTC; CDR3: CATSRVSSGRNNEQFF